The T cell receptor (beta chain) under discussion was sequenced for a study of identical twins. Study results and caveats: For monozygotic twins, models underestimated out-of-frame TCR alpha sharing.

As for this clonotype: Its specificity is not known.

Every one of the donors was a healthy Caucasian. Via MiXCR, TCRdb re-called the 5' RACE reads, giving one row per CDR3 protein. The table records 200,000 to 250,000 distinct CDR3 sequences, about 7.3% of them present only once. Trimming cost V 0 bases and J 1 base; bases outside gene matches: 17. CDR1 and CDR2 from the germline V gene are LGHDT and YNNKEL (reference sequence). There are 21 residues in the CDR3. The same specimen was also included in a second study, on yellow fever vaccine responses in identical twins.

Sequences were obtained from memory (CD45RO+) T cells sorted from blood. The sequence came from a woman between 18 and 30 years old in good health. This chain joins TRBV3-1 and TRBJ2-1; 8 bases line up with TRBD2. The CDR3 sequence is CASSQEGVVYGGAISYNEQFF. Here the CDR3 DNA reads TGTGCCAGCAGCCAAGAAGGTGTCGTTTACGGGGGGGCCATTTCCTACAATGAGCAGTTCTTC.